The 20 T cell receptor beta chains presented below share a single source sample, sequenced in a study of shared clonotypes between healthy human individuals. Naive CD8 cells, CD45RO-negative and positively selected for CCR7, excluded terminally differentiated effector memory CD45RA+ cells. The method was immunoSEQ multiplex PCR; TCRdb's version includes in-frame clones alone and lacks a portion of them. The sample lists 2 million to 2.5 million clones; just over 90% were seen once. The sequencing sample was made of naive CD8+ T cells from PBMCs. The source is a man between 18 and 29 years old in good health. Some clones in this sample may be carry-over from other donors' samples.

The chain uses TRBV28 and TRBJ1-5, with D unclear. Germline CDR1 and CDR2: MDHEN and SYDVKM. V was shortened by 1 base and J by 0 bases, with 16 bases between the two germline ends. The CDR3 is 18 amino acids. The CDR3 loop is CASSLYGPNLDSNQPQHF. The CDR3 DNA sequence: TGTGCCAGCAGTTTATACGGCCCTAACTTAGATAGCAATCAGCCCCAGCATTTT.

The rearrangement uses TRBV28 and TRBJ1-1, with TRBD1 as a possible D gene (5 bases). The CDR3 has 15 residues. CDR1 is MDHEN and CDR2 is SYDVKM in the germline V gene. The V gene lost 9 bases and the J gene lost 5 bases, with 22 bases spanning the gap. CDR3 DNA: TGTGCCAGTTCCCGATATTTTCGACGGGGGACTGAAGCTTTCTTT. Translation: CASSRYFRRGTEAFF.

The chain combines TRBV27 with TRBJ1-5; D may be TRBD1 (6 bases). The germline V gene encodes CDR1 MNHEY and CDR2 SMNVEV (reference sequence). The CDR3 is 18 amino acids. V shed 5 bases and J shed 0 bases, with 20 bases lying between them. This CDR3 is CASSPYRDVFYSNQPQHF. In DNA form, the CDR3 reads TGTGCCAGCAGTCCCTACAGGGACGTGTTTTATAGCAATCAGCCCCAGCATTTT.

The chain combines TRBV20-1 with TRBJ2-1; 8 bases align to TRBD2. The CDR3 length is 10 residues. The ends lost 8 bases at V and 8 bases at J; junction bases unmatched: 2. Germline V lookup: CDR1 DFQATT, CDR2 SNEGSKA (reference sequence). CDR3 bases: TGCAGTCCGGGGGGGTATGAGCAGTTCTTC. Protein product: CSPGGYEQFF.

The gene calls are TRBV9 and TRBJ1-4; 8 nucleotides align to TRBD1. The CDR3 contains 15 residues. Germline V gene lookup returns CDR1 SGDLS and CDR2 YYNGEE. Trimming cost V 3 bases and J 5 bases; bases outside gene matches: 6. Here the CDR3 DNA reads TGTGCCAGCAGCGCCGGGACAGGACGGAATGAAAAACTGTTTTTT. This gives the protein CASSAGTGRNEKLFF.

The chain employs TRBV11-1 and TRBJ2-7; tentatively, D is TRBD2 (6 bases). Trimming left V 2 bases short and J 5 bases short, with 13 bases between. Germline assignment: CDR1 SGHAT and CDR2 FQDESV (reference sequence). The CDR3 covers 14 residues. CDR3 loop: CASSLTSRGHEQYF. The CDR3 DNA is TGTGCCAGCAGCTTAACTAGCAGAGGCCACGAGCAGTACTTC. Full variable domain (remainder filled in from reference TRBV11-1 and TRBJ2-7): EAEVAQSPRYKITEKSQAVAFWCDPISGHATLYWYRQILGQGPELLVQFQDESVVDDSQLPKDRFSAERLKGVDSTLKIQPAELGDSAMYLCASSLTSRGHEQYFGPGTRLTVT.

V gene TRBV19 combines with J gene TRBJ1-1; D gene uncertain. This CDR3 comprises 14 residues. Germline CDR1 LNHDA, CDR2 SQIVND (reference sequence). Trimming took 5 bases from V and 5 from J, leaving 15 bases between them. This chain's CDR3 is CASSWRDRGTEAFF. The CDR3 coding sequence is TGTGCCAGTAGTTGGAGGGATCGGGGTACTGAAGCTTTCTTT. The variable domain in full, with the rest retrieved from reference TRBV19 and TRBJ1-1, is DGGITQSPKYLFRKEGQNVTLSCEQNLNHDAMYWYRQDPGQGLRLIYYSQIVNDFQKGDIAEGYSVSREKKESFPLTVTSAQKNPTAFYLCASSWRDRGTEAFFGQGTRLTVV.

This chain joins TRBV5-1 and TRBJ2-7; 9 bases are a match to TRBD1. After removal of 2 bases from V and 2 bases from J, the junction contained 2 bases not matched to a gene. In germline, CDR1 is SGHRS, CDR2 YFSETQ. The CDR3 spans 14 residues. CDR3 residues: CASSFWTGAYEQYF. The DNA for the CDR3 is TGCGCCAGCAGCTTCTGGACAGGGGCCTACGAGCAGTACTTC.

The chain has TRBV27 and TRBJ1-5; 9 nucleotides align to TRBD1. The germline V gene encodes CDR1 MNHEY and CDR2 SMNVEV (reference sequence). The ends lost 4 bases at V and 3 bases at J; junction bases unmatched: 4. The CDR3 loop spans 15 amino acids. CDR3 DNA sequence: TGTGCCAGCAGTTGGAACAGGGGGCCCAATCAGCCCCAGCATTTT. It codes for CASSWNRGPNQPQHF.

The chain recombines TRBV7-2 with TRBJ2-3, with D tentatively TRBD2 (5 bases). The CDR3 is 15 residues long. Germline CDR1 and CDR2: SGHTA and FQGNSA. The germline V and J ends were trimmed by 1 base and 0 bases, with 8 bases remaining between them. CDR3 in amino acids: CASSLGRFSTDTQYF. CDR3 nucleotides: TGTGCCAGCAGCTTAGGGAGGTTTAGCACAGATACGCAGTATTTT.

The chain uses TRBV18 and TRBJ2-3, with D unresolved. CDR1 is KGHSH, CDR2 LQKENI, per germline. Trimming took 2 bases from V and 0 from J, leaving 9 bases between them. The CDR3 is 15 residues long. The CDR3 DNA is TGTGCCAGCTCACCAGGCCAACCTAGCACAGATACGCAGTATTTT. It encodes CASSPGQPSTDTQYF. Full variable domain (missing parts from reference TRBV18 and TRBJ2-3): NAGVMQNPRHLVRRRGQEARLRCSPMKGHSHVYWYRQLPEEGLKFMVYLQKENIIDESGMPKERFSAEFPKEGPSILRIQQVVRGDSAAYFCASSPGQPSTDTQYFGPGTRLTVL.

This chain joins TRBV12-5 and TRBJ2-3; TRBD1 matches 8 bases. V lost 1 base, J lost 0 bases, and 3 bases stayed unmatched. The germline V gene has CDR1 LGHNT and CDR2 FRNRAP. CDR3 length: 16 amino acids. Here the CDR3 DNA reads TGTGCTAGTGGTTTGGAAAGGACAGGGAGCACAGATACGCAGTATTTT. Its protein is CASGLERTGSTDTQYF.

This clone was observed once. The rearrangement links TRBV19 to TRBJ1-2; the D is unclear. This CDR3 is 15 amino acids long. V lost 1 base, J lost 5 bases, and 14 bases lay in between. Germline-derived CDR1 and CDR2 are LNHDA and SQIVND (reference sequence). CDR3 bases: TGTGCCAGTAGTATAGGGTCCGAGACAACGTATGGCTACACCTTC. Translation: CASSIGSETTYGYTF.

This chain uses TRBV11-2 with TRBJ2-7; 10 nucleotides line up with TRBD1. The CDR3 is 16 amino acids. The trim removed 5 bases at V and 2 bases at J, leaving 9 bases unmatched. CDR1 is SGHAT, CDR2 FQNNGV, per germline. CDR3 in amino acids: CASSNTPGQGTYEQYF. DNA for the CDR3: TGTGCCAGCAGCAATACCCCGGGACAGGGGACCTACGAGCAGTACTTC.

The V and J genes are TRBV5-1 and TRBJ2-7; a possible D gene is TRBD2 (5 bases). V lost 4 bases, J lost 4 bases, and 18 bases lay in between. CDR1 is SGHRS, CDR2 YFSETQ, per germline. The CDR3 totals 15 residues. The CDR3 sequence: CASSKSVSRGYEQYF. The CDR3 DNA sequence: TGCGCCAGCAGCAAATCCGTTTCCCGCGGGTACGAGCAGTACTTC.

Comments on this clone: Within the sample, other DNA sequences also encode this same CDR3. This chain joins TRBV7-9 and TRBJ2-7; 7 bases map to TRBD2. The V and J ends lost 5 bases and 6 bases, in that order; junction bases with no gene match: 7. CDR1 SEHNR and CDR2 FQNEAQ come from the germline V gene (reference sequence). The CDR3 is 13 amino acids. CDR3 amino acids: CASSLGRAGEQYF. CDR3 in DNA: TGTGCCAGCAGCCTAGGGAGGGCCGGCGAGCAGTACTTC.

This rearrangement joins TRBV15 to TRBJ2-7; D is undetermined. This CDR3 has 15 amino acids. Trimming removed 4 bases at V and 4 bases at J, with 17 bases between. Per germline, CDR1 LNHNV and CDR2 YYDKDF (reference sequence). The CDR3 here is CATSTPENEYYEQYF. The CDR3 DNA reads as TGTGCCACCAGCACCCCAGAGAACGAATATTACGAGCAGTACTTC.

This chain uses TRBV4-1 with TRBJ2-7, with TRBD2 matching over 7 bases. The germline gives CDR1 MGHRA, CDR2 YSYEKL. V gave up 4 bases and J gave up 3 bases; unmatched junction bases: 6. The CDR3 contains 14 residues. In DNA form, the CDR3 reads TGCGCCAGCAGCCCAGCCGGGACTATCTACGAGCAGTACTTC. It specifies CASSPAGTIYEQYF.

This clone appeared a single time. The chain combines TRBV4-3 with TRBJ1-2; TRBD1 agrees at 7 bases. The V and J ends lost 0 bases and 6 bases, in that order; junction bases with no gene match: 10. This CDR3 region has 16 residues. Per germline, CDR1 LGHNA and CDR2 YSLEER. The CDR3 sequence is CASSQDTLAGGDGYTF. In nucleotides, the CDR3 is TGCGCCAGCAGCCAAGATACCCTAGCAGGGGGTGATGGCTACACCTTC.

The chain uses TRBV13 and TRBJ2-5; D unresolved. Germline V gene sequence: CDR1 PRHDT, CDR2 FYEKMQ (reference sequence). CDR3 length: 11 amino acids. With 5 bases removed from V and 2 bases from J, the gap between germline ends came to 3 bases. The CDR3 sequence is CASSPQETQYF. The CDR3 DNA reads TGTGCCAGCAGCCCACAAGAGACCCAGTACTTC. The complete variable domain, with remaining parts taken from reference TRBV13 and TRBJ2-5, reads AAGVIQSPRHLIKEKRETATLKCYPIPRHDTVYWYQQGPGQDPQFLISFYEKMQSDKGSIPDRFSAQQFSDYHSELNMSSLELGDSALYFCASSPQETQYFGPGTRLLVL.